Listed here is a single T cell receptor beta chain. Its antigen remains unknown. The repertoire was sequenced with immunoSEQ multiplex PCR; TCRdb's copy has only in-frame clones and lacks some. The profile shows about 86,000 clones, 91% of them singletons. The CDR3 runs to 13 residues. Germline V gene sequence: CDR1 SGHTA, CDR2 FQGNSA. V was pared by 3 bases and J by 7 bases, with 9 bases between. The data were taken from a study of OX40 agonist ivuxolimab in advanced cancers. Study observations and caveats: Average numbers of expanded clones were greater in CD8+ T cells than in CD4+. In the 0.1 to 3.0 mg/kg range, CD4+ and CD8+ blood T cells had expanded clonally by week 6.

The chain links TRBV7-2 to TRBJ1-4; D is ambiguous. The clonotype comes from an adult with an advanced solid tumor such as melanoma, head and neck, liver or kidney cancer. This sample comprised CD4+ or CD8+ T cells sorted from blood, obtained in a trial of the OX40 agonist ivuxolimab. The CDR3 sequence: CASSLARGEKLFF. CDR3 DNA sequence: TGTGCCAGCAGCTTGGCGCGGGGTGAAAAACTGTTTTTT.